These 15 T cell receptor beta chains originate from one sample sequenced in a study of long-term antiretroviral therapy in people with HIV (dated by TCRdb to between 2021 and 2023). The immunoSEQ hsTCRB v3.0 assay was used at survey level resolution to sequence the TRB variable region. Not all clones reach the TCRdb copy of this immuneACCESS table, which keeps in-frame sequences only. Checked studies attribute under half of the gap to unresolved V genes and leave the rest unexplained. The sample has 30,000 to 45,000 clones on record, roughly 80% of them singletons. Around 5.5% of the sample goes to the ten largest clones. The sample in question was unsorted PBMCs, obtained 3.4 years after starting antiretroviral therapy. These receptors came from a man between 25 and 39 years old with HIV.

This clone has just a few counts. For the CDR3, the DNA is TGTGCCATCAGGGGACAGGGGGCAAGCATGGACACCGGGGAGCTGTTTTTT. This sequence encodes CAIRGQGASMDTGELFF. The rearrangement uses TRBV10-3 and TRBJ2-2, with 12 bases aligning to TRBD1. The CDR3 consists of 17 residues. V gave up 6 bases and J gave up 3 bases; unmatched junction bases: 8. CDR1 and CDR2 (germline): ENHRY, SYGVKD.

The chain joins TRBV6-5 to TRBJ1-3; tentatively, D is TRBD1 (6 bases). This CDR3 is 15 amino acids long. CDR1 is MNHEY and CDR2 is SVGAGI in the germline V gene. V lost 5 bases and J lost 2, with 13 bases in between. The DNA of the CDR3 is TGTGCCAGCAGTCACACAGGGAGTACTGGAAACACCATATATTTT. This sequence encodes CASSHTGSTGNTIYF.

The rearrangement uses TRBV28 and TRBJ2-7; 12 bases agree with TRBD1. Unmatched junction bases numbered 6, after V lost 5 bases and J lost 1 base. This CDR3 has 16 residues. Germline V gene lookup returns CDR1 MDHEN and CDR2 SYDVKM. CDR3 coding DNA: TGTGCCAGCAGTGAACCGGGACAGGGGGCTTCCTACGAGCAGTACTTC. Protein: CASSEPGQGASYEQYF.

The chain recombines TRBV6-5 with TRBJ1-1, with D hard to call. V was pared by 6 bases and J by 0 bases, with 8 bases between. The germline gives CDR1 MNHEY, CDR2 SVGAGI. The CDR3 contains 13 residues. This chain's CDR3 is CASRLGMNTEAFF. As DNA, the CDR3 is TGTGCCAGCAGACTTGGAATGAACACTGAAGCTTTCTTT.

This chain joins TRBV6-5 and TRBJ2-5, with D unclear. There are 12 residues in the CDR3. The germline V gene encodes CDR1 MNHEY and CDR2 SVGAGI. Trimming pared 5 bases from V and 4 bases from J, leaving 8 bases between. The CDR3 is CASSRVGETQYF. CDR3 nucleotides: TGTGCCAGCAGTAGAGTAGGAGAGACCCAGTACTTC.

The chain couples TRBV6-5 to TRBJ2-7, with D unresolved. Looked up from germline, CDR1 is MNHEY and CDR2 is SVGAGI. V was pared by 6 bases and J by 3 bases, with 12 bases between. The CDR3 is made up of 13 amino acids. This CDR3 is CASSPFINYEQYF. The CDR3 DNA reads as TGTGCCAGCAGCCCCTTCATAAACTACGAGCAGTACTTC.

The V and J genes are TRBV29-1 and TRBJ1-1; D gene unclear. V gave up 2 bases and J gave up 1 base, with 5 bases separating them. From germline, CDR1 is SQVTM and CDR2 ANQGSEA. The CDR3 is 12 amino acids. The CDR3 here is CSVEPGNTEAFF. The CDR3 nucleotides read TGCAGCGTTGAACCCGGGAACACTGAAGCTTTCTTT.

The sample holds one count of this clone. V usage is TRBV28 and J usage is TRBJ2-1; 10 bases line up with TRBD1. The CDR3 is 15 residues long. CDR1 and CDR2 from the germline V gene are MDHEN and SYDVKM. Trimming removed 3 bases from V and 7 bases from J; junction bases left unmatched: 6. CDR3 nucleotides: TGTGCCAGCAGTTTGTCAGGACAGGGGGGGAATGAGCAGTTCTTC. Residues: CASSLSGQGGNEQFF. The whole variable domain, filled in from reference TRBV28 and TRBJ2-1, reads DVKVTQSSRYLVKRTGEKVFLECVQDMDHENMFWYRQDPGLGLRLIYFSYDVKMKEKGDIPEGYSVSREKKERFSLILESASTNQTSMYLCASSLSGQGGNEQFFGPGTRLTVL.

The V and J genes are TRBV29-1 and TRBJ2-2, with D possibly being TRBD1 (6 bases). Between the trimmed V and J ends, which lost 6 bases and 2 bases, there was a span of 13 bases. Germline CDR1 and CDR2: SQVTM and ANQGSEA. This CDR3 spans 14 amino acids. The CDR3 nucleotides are TGCAGCGTCGGGACAACTATAAACACCGGGGAGCTGTTTTTT. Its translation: CSVGTTINTGELFF.

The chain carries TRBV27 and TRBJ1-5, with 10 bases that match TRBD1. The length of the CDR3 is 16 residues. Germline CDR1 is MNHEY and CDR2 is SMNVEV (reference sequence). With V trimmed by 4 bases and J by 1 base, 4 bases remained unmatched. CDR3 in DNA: TGTGCCAGCAGTTGGACAGGGGGGGAGAGCAATCAGCCCCAGCATTTT. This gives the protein CASSWTGGESNQPQHF.

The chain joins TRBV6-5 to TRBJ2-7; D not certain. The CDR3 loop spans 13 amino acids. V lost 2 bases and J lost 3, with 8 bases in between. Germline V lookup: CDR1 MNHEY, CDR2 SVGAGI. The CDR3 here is CASSYRQSYEQYF. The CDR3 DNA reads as TGTGCCAGCAGTTACCGGCAGAGCTACGAGCAGTACTTC.

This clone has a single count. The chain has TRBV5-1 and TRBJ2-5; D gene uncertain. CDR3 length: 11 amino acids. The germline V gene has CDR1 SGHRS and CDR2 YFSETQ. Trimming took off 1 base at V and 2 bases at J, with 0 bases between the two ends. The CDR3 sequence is CASSLQETQYF. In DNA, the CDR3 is TGCGCCAGCAGCTTGCAAGAGACCCAGTACTTC.

The DNA of the CDR3 is TGTGCCAGCGGTGACTCGGGCTCCGGTACGCAGTATTTT. This gives the protein CASGDSGSGTQYF. This chain links TRBV11-2 with TRBJ2-3; no definite D call. V lost 8 bases to trimming and J lost 8 bases, with 17 bases between them. The germline V gene encodes CDR1 SGHAT and CDR2 FQNNGV. CDR3 length equals 13 residues.

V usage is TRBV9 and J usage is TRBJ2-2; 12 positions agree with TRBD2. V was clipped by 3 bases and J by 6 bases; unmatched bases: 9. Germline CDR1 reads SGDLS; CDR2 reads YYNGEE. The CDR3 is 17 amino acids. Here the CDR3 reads CASSGGLAGPLAGELFF. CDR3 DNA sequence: TGTGCCAGCAGCGGTGGACTAGCGGGGCCCCTCGCCGGGGAGCTGTTTTTT.

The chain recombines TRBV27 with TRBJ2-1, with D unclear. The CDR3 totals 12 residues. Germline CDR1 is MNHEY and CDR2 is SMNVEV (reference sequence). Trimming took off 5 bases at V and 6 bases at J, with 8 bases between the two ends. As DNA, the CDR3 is TGTGCCAGCAGTAAACACGCCAATGAGCAGTTCTTC. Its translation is CASSKHANEQFF.